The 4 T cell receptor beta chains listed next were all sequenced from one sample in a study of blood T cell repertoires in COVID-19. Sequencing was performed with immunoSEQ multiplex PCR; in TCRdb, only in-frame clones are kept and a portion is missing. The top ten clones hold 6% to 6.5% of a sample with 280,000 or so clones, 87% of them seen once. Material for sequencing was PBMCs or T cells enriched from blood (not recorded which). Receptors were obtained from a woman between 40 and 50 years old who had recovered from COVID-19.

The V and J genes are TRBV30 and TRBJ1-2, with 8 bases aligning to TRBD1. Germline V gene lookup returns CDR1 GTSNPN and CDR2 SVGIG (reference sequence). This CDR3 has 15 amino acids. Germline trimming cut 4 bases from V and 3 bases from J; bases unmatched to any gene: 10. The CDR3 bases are TGTGCCTGGAATATAGGACAGGGAATTTACTATGGCTACACCTTC. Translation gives CAWNIGQGIYYGYTF.

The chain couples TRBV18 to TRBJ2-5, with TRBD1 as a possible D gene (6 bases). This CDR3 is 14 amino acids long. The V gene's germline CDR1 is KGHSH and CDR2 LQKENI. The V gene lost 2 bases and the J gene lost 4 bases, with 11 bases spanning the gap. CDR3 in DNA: TGTGCCAGCTCACCAGAGGGGGAGATAGAGACCCAGTACTTC. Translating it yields CASSPEGEIETQYF.

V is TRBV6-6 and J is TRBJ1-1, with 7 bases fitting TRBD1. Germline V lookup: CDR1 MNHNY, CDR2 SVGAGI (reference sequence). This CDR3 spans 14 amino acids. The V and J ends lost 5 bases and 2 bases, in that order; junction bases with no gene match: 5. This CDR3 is CASSDDRENTEAFF. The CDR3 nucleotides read TGTGCCAGCAGTGATGACAGGGAAAACACTGAAGCTTTCTTT.

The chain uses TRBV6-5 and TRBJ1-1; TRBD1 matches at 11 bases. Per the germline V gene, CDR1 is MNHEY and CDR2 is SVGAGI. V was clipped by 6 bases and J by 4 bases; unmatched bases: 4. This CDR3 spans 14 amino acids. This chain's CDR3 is CASRPDRGLTEAFF. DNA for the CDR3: TGTGCCAGCAGGCCGGACAGGGGGCTCACTGAAGCTTTCTTT.